This T cell receptor beta chain was obtained from a study of cytomegalovirus exposure and HLA in healthy donors. Trimming cost V 3 bases and J 4 bases; bases outside gene matches: 6. CDR3 length: 15 amino acids. Germline V gene sequence: CDR1 MDHEN, CDR2 SYDVKM. Whole-study results and caveats: In a later analysis, a genetic analysis reported fewer productive-TCR N-insertions in an Asian-associated ancestry cluster than the cohort average. Presence/absence analyses assumed roughly uniform sequencing depth across donors.

60 Vbeta and 13 Jbeta primers were used in PCR. How the authors handled the data: Later, an analysis found tens of millions of unique TCR beta chains, and about 10 million of these were shared. Libraries were prepared by immunoSEQ multiplex PCR; TCRdb keeps only in-frame clonotypes and omits some of them. V and J calls and clone size are given by that table; D and trimming were obtained from the DNA. The profile covers about 160,000 clones, with about three quarters appearing a single time and 2.5% to 3% taken by the ten largest. This clone was seen a handful of times. What it binds is unknown. This sequence was found in a woman aged 25 to 39 in good health and CMV-seronegative. The specimen sequenced was PBMCs. The genes are TRBV28 and TRBJ2-1; 7 nucleotides align to TRBD1. The CDR3 here is CASSFGTVIYNEQFF. CDR3 nucleotide sequence: TGTGCCAGCAGTTTCGGGACAGTTATTTACAATGAGCAGTTCTTC.